A single sample is the source of the 5 T cell receptor beta chains below, sequenced in a study of STAT3 mutations in large granular lymphocyte leukemia. This table comes from immunoSEQ multiplex PCR, and its TCRdb copy is limited to in-frame clones, with some not included. This sample has around 29,000 clones, with more than 75% found just once. The antigens of these receptors remain unknown. Study outcomes and limitations: Every T-cell large granular lymphocyte leukemia patient had at least one immunodominant TCR beta clonotype.

The material sequenced was peripheral blood mononuclear cells. Receptor source: a man aged 60 to 75 with T-cell large granular lymphocyte leukemia. Some clones in this sample may be carry-over from other donors' samples.

This chain joins TRBV30 and TRBJ1-5; no firm D call. Per the germline V gene, CDR1 is GTSNPN and CDR2 is SVGIG (reference sequence). This CDR3 is built from 13 residues. Trimming took 1 base from V and 4 from J, leaving 8 bases between them. CDR3 bases: TGTGCCTGGAGTGACACGATGAATCAGCCCCAGCATTTT. Translated: CAWSDTMNQPQHF. Drawing the rest from reference TRBV30 and TRBJ1-5, the complete variable domain is SQTIHQWPATLVQPVGSPLSLECTVEGTSNPNLYWYRQAAGRGLQLLFYSVGIGQISSEVPQNLSASRPQDRQFILSSKKLLLSDSGFYLCAWSDTMNQPQHFGDGTRLSIL.

The chain couples TRBV30 to TRBJ2-5; D tentatively fits TRBD1 or TRBD2 (5 bases each). Germline V CDR1 and CDR2: GTSNPN, SVGIG (reference sequence). V was trimmed by 7 bases and J by 1 base, leaving 22 bases between them. This CDR3 contains 16 residues. The CDR3 reads CASPRSGGALQETQYF. CDR3 DNA sequence: TGTGCCTCCCCCCGAAGTGGGGGAGCCCTCCAAGAGACCCAGTACTTC.

The chain recombines TRBV7-9 with TRBJ2-1; 13 positions match TRBD2. Germline V lookup: CDR1 SEHNR, CDR2 FQNEAQ (reference sequence). The CDR3 sequence is 16 residues long. Trimming took 3 bases from V and 1 from J; bases not matched to a gene: 0. The CDR3 protein is CASSLGLAGSYNEQFF. The CDR3 DNA sequence: TGTGCCAGCAGCTTGGGACTAGCGGGGTCCTACAATGAGCAGTTCTTC.

This clone has a single count. The CDR3 sequence is CASSRGETQYF. The CDR3 DNA reads as TGTGCCAGCAGTAGAGGGGAGACCCAGTACTTC. The chain has TRBV28 and TRBJ2-5; D perhaps matches TRBD2 (5 bases). From germline, CDR1 is MDHEN and CDR2 SYDVKM. The CDR3 runs to 11 residues. V shed 5 bases and J shed 5 bases, with 6 bases lying between them.

This chain uses TRBV19 with TRBJ1-5; D is possibly TRBD1 (5 bases). Trimming shortened V by 3 bases and J by 9 bases, and 18 bases separated the two germline ends. Germline V gives CDR1 LNHDA, CDR2 SQIVND (reference sequence). This CDR3 has 15 amino acids. The CDR3, as DNA: TGTGCCAGTAGTATTTCGGGGTCTGACGGGGGGCCCCAGCATTTT. It codes for CASSISGSDGGPQHF.